This entry is about one T cell receptor (beta chain). This record belongs to a study of T cell responses to AZD1222 COVID-19 vaccine. Assay: immunoSEQ multiplex PCR; the TCRdb copy retains only in-frame clones and omits some. The sample has around 180,000 clones, about 90% seen once. The trim removed 1 base at V and 5 bases at J, leaving 4 bases unmatched. Germline V gene sequence: CDR1 KGHDR, CDR2 SFDVKD. There are 16 residues in the CDR3. The sequencing here drew on peripheral blood, taken on day 0 of AZD1222 vaccination. V and J are TRBV24-1 and TRBJ2-2, with 9 positions matching TRBD1. This TCR was sampled from an adult in good health. CDR3 protein: CATSDLPGTGTGELFF. CDR3 coding DNA: TGTGCCACCAGTGATTTACCCGGGACAGGGACCGGGGAGCTGTTTTTT.